The entry that follows covers one T cell receptor (beta chain) sequence. What it binds is unknown. Per germline, CDR1 MDHEN and CDR2 SYDVKM. J was trimmed by 4 bases and V by 6 bases; bases with no gene match: 13. There are 17 residues in the CDR3. The data are from a study of blood T cells in healthy people across ages. Next came a second PCR, run for about 7 to 11 cycles, which used a sample-barcoded 5' primer along with a J-beta primer mix. TCRdb used MiXCR to reprocess the 5' RACE reads, holding one entry per CDR3 protein. The sample has more than 900,000 distinct CDR3 sequences; roughly a quarter are singletons. Study-level results: It was not known whether donors were CMV positive (a possible confounder of expanded clonotype changes). Diversity of TCR beta per million T cells declined in a roughly linear way with age.

The same specimen was also included in a second study, on T cells of mothers and their children.

The source material was blood. The chain recombines TRBV28 with TRBJ2-2; 8 bases are shared with TRBD2. This TCR came from a girl aged 2-10 years in good health. CDR3 sequence reads: CASSPRSGRVSTGELFF. Written as DNA, the CDR3 is TGTGCCAGCAGCCCCCGGAGCGGGAGAGTGAGCACCGGGGAGCTGTTTTTT. Full variable domain (outside the CDR3, taken from reference TRBV28 and TRBJ2-2): DVKVTQSSRYLVKRTGEKVFLECVQDMDHENMFWYRQDPGLGLRLIYFSYDVKMKEKGDIPEGYSVSREKKERFSLILESASTNQTSMYLCASSPRSGRVSTGELFFGEGSRLTVL.